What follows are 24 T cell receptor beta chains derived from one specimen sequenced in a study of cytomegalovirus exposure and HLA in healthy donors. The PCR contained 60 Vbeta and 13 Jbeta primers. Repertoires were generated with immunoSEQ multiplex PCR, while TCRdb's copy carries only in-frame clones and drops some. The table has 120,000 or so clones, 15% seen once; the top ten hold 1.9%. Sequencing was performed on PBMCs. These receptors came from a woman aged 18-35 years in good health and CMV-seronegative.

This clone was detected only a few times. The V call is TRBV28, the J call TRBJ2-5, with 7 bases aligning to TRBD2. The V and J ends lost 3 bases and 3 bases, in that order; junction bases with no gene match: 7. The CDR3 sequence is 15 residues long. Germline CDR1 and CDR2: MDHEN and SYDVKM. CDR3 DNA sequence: TGTGCCAGCAGTTTTTCCGGCGGGAGTAAAGAGACCCAGTACTTC. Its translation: CASSFSGGSKETQYF. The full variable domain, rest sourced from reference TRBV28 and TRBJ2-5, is DVKVTQSSRYLVKRTGEKVFLECVQDMDHENMFWYRQDPGLGLRLIYFSYDVKMKEKGDIPEGYSVSREKKERFSLILESASTNQTSMYLCASSFSGGSKETQYFGPGTRLLVL.

The DNA of the CDR3 is TGTGCCAGCAGTGATGGTGGCAGGGAGAACACTGAAGCTTTCTTT. Encoded protein: CASSDGGRENTEAFF. The chain couples TRBV2 to TRBJ1-1, with D maybe TRBD1 (5 bases). Between the trimmed V and J ends, which lost 3 bases and 1 base, there was a span of 12 bases. This CDR3 spans 15 amino acids. CDR1 is SNHLY, CDR2 FYNNEI, per germline.

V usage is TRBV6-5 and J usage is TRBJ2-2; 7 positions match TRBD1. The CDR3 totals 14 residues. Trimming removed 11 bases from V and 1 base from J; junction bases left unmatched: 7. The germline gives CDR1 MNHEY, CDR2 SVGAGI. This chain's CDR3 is CAVRGNENTGELFF. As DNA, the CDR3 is TGTGCCGTCAGGGGGAATGAGAACACCGGGGAGCTGTTTTTT.

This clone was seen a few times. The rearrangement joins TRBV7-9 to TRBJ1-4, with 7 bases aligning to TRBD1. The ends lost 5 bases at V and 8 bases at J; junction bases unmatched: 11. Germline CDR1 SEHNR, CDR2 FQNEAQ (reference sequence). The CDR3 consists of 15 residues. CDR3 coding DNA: TGTGCCAGCAGCCCGCGACAGGGCGTGAGGGAAAAACTGTTTTTT. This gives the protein CASSPRQGVREKLFF.

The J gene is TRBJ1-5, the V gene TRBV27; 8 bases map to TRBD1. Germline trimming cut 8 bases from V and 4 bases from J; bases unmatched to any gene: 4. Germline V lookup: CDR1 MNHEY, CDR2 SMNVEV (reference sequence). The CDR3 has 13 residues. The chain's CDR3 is CASVTGGNQPQHF. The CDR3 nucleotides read TGTGCCAGCGTTACAGGGGGGAATCAGCCCCAGCATTTT.

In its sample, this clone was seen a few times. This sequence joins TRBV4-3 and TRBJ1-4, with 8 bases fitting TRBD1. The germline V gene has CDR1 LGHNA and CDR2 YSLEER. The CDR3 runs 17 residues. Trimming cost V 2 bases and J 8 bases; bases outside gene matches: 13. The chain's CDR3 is CASSQRTGLNAVEKLFF. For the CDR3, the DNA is TGCGCCAGCAGCCAACGGACAGGGTTGAATGCAGTGGAAAAACTGTTTTTT.

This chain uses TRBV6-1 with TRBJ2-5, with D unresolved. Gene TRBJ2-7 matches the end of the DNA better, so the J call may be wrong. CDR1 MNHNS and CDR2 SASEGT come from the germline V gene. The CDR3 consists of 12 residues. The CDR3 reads CASTSSSYEQYF. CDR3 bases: TGTGCCAGCACCAGTAGCTCCTACGAGCAGTACTTC.

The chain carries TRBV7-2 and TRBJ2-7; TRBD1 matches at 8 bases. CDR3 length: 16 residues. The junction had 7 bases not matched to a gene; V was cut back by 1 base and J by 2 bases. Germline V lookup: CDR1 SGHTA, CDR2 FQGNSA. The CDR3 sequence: CASSLGDRMGPYEQYF. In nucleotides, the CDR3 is TGTGCCAGCAGCTTAGGGGACAGGATGGGGCCCTACGAGCAGTACTTC.

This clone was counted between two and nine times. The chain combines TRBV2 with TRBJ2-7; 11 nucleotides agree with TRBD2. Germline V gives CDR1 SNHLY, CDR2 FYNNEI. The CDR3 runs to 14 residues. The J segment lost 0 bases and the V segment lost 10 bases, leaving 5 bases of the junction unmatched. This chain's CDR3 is CAILLAGVSYEQYF. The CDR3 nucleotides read TGTGCCATCCTACTAGCGGGGGTCTCCTACGAGCAGTACTTC.

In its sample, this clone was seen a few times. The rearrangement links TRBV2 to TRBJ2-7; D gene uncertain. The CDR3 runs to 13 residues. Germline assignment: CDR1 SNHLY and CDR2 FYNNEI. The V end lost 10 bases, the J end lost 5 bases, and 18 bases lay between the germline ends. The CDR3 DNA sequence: TGTGCCACAATGGTGGCAGAACACGACGAGCAGTACTTC. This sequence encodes CATMVAEHDEQYF.

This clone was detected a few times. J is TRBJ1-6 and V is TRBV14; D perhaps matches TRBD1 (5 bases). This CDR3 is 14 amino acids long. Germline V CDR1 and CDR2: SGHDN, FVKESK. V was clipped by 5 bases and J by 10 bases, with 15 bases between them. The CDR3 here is CASSRVGARSPLHF. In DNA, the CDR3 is TGTGCCAGCAGCAGAGTAGGGGCGCGCTCACCCCTCCACTTT.

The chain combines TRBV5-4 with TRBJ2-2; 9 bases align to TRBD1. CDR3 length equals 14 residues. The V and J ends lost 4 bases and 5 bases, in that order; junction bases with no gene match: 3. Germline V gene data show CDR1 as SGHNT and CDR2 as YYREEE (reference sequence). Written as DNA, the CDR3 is TGTGCCAGCAGCAAGACAGGGGGGACCGGGGAGCTGTTTTTT. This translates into CASSKTGGTGELFF.

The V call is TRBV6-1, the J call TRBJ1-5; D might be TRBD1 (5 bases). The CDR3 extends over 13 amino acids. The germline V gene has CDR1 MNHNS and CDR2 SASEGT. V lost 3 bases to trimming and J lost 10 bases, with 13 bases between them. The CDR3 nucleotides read TGTGCCAGCAGTGACGGGACCGGGAGACCCCAGCATTTT. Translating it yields CASSDGTGRPQHF.

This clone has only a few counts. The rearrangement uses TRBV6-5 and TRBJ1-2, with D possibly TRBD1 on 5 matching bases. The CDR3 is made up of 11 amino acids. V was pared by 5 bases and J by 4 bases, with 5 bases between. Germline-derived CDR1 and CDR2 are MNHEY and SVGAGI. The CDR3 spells CASSQGYGYTF. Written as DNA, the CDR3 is TGTGCCAGCAGTCAGGGCTATGGCTACACCTTC.

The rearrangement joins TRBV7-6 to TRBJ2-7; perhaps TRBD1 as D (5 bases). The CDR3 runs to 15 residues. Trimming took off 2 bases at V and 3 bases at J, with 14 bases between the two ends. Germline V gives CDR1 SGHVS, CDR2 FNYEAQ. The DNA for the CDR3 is TGTGCCAGCAGCTTAAAAATAGGGGCCGTCTACGAGCAGTACTTC. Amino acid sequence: CASSLKIGAVYEQYF.

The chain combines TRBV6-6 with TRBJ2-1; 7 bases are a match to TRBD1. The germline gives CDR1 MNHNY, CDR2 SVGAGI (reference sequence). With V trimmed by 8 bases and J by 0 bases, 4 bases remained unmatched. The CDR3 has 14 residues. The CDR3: CASQQGTSYNEQFF. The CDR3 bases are TGTGCCAGCCAACAGGGGACCTCCTACAATGAGCAGTTCTTC.

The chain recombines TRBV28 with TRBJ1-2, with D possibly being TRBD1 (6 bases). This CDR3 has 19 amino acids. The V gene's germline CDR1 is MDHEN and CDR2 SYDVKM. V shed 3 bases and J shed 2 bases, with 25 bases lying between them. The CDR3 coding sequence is TGTGCCAGCAGTTTGTTCAACCAACCGGCAGGGGAGGGAAACTATGGCTACACCTTC. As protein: CASSLFNQPAGEGNYGYTF.

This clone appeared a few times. The CDR3 nucleotides read TGTGCCAGCAGCCTTAGCGGGACCTACAATGAGCAGTTCTTC. Amino acids: CASSLSGTYNEQFF. J is TRBJ2-1 and V is TRBV6-6; 8 bases are a match to TRBD2. Germline V gene lookup returns CDR1 MNHNY and CDR2 SVGAGI (reference sequence). CDR3 length: 14 residues. With 6 bases clipped from V and 2 bases from J, the junction kept 3 bases outside the gene matches.

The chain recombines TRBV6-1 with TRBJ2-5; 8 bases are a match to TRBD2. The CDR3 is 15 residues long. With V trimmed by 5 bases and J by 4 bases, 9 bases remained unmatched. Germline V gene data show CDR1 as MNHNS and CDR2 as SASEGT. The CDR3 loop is CASSLLSGMAETQYF. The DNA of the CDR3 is TGTGCCAGCAGTCTCCTTAGCGGGATGGCAGAGACCCAGTACTTC.

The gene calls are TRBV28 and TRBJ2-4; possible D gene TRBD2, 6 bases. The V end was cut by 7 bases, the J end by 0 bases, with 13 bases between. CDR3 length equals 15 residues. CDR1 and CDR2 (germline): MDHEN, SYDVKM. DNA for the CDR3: TGTGCCAGCACTGGGGGGATACTAGCCAAAAACATTCAGTACTTC. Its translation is CASTGGILAKNIQYF. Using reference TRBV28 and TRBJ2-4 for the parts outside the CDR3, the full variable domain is DVKVTQSSRYLVKRTGEKVFLECVQDMDHENMFWYRQDPGLGLRLIYFSYDVKMKEKGDIPEGYSVSREKKERFSLILESASTNQTSMYLCASTGGILAKNIQYFGAGTRLSVL.

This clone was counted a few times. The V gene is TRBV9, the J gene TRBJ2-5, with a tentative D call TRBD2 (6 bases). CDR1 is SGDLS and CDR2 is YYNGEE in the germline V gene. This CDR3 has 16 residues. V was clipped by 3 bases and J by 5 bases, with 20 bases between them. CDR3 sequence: CASSAQAGGLMETQYF. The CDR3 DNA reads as TGTGCCAGCAGCGCCCAGGCTGGAGGGCTAATGGAGACCCAGTACTTC.

DNA for the CDR3: TGTGCCAGCAGTTTCCCAGGGGATGGCACAGATACGCAGTATTTT. Protein: CASSFPGDGTDTQYF. This chain uses TRBV27 with TRBJ2-3; possibly TRBD1 for D (6 bases). The germline CDR1 and CDR2 sequences are MNHEY and SMNVEV (reference sequence). This CDR3 comprises 15 residues. V was pared by 3 bases and J by 1 base, with 11 bases between.

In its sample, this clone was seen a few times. The CDR3 nucleotides are TGTGCCAGCAGGACAGGGCTCATATACACTGAAGCTTTCTTT. Encoded protein: CASRTGLIYTEAFF. The chain is built from TRBV7-2 and TRBJ1-1; 7 bases are a match to TRBD1. Looked up from germline, CDR1 is SGHTA and CDR2 is FQGNSA. There are 14 residues in the CDR3. V lost 6 bases and J lost 3; bases outside the gene matches: 7.

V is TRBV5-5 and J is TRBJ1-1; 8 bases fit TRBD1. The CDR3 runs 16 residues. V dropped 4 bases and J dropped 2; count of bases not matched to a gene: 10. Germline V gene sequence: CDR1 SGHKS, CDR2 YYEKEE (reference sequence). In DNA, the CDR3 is TGTGCCAGCAGCGAAGGACAGGGTGTCCTCAACACTGAAGCTTTCTTT. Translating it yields CASSEGQGVLNTEAFF.